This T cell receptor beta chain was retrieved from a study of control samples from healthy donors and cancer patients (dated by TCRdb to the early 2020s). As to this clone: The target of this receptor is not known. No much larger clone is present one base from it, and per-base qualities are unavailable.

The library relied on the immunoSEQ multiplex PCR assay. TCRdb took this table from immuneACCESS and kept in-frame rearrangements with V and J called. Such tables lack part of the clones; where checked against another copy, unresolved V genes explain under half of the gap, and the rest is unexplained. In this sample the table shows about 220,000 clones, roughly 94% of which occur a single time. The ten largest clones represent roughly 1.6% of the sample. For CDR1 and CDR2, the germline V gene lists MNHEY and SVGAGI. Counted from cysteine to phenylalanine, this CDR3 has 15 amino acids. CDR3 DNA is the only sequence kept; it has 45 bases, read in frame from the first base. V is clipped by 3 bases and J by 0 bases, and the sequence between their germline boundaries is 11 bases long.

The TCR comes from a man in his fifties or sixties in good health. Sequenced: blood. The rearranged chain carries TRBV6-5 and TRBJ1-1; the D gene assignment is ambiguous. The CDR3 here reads CASSYRRRLNTEAFF. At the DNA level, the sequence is TGTGCCAGCAGTTATCGGCGTCGGCTGAACACTGAAGCTTTCTTT.